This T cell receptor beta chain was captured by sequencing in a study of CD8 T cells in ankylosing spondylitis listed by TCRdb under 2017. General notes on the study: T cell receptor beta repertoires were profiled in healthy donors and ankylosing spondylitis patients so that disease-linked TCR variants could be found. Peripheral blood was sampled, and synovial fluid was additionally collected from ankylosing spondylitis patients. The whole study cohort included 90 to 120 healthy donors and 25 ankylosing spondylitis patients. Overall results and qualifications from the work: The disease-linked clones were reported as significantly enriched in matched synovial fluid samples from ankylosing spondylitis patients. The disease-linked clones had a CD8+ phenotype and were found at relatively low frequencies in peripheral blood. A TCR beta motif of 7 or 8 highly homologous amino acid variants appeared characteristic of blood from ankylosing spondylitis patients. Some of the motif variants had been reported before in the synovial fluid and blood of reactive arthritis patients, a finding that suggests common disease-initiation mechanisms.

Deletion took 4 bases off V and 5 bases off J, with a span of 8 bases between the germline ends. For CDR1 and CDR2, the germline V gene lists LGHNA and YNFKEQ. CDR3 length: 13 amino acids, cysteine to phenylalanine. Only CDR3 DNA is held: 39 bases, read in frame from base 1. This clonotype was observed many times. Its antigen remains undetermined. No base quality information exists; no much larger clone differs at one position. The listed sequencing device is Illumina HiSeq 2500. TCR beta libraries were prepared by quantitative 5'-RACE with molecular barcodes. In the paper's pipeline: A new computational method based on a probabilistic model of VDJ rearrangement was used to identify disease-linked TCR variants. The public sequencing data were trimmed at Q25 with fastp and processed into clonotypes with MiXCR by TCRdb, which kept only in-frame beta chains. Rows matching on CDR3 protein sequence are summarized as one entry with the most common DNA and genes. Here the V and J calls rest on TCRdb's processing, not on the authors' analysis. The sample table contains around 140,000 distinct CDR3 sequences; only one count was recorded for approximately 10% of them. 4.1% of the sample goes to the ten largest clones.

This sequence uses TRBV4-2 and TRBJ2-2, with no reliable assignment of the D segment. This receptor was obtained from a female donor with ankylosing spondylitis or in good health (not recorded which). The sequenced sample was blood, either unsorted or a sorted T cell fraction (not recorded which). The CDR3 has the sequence CASSLTTTGELFF. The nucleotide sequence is TGTGCCAGCAGCCTTACAACGACCGGGGAGCTGTTTTTT.